This T cell receptor (beta chain) was recorded in a study of neurological immune-mediated disorders. This clonotype was observed many times. The length of the CDR3 is 13 residues. Between the trimmed V and J ends, which lost 4 bases and 4 bases, there was a span of 10 bases. Per germline, CDR1 SGHDN and CDR2 FVKESK. TCRdb reanalysed the 5' RACE reads using MiXCR and keeps one entry per CDR3 protein. The table lists 70,000 or so distinct CDR3 sequences, less than 5.5% of them singletons. The chain employs TRBV14 and TRBJ1-2, with D perhaps TRBD1 (5 bases). The TCR comes from a woman between 25 and 40 years old with multiple sclerosis. The source material was PBMCs. The CDR3 DNA sequence: TGTGCCAGCAGCCCCATAGGGGCCTATGGCTACACCTTC. Encoded protein: CASSPIGAYGYTF.